What follows describes a single T cell receptor (beta chain). The CDR3 loop spans 16 amino acids. Trimming cost V 0 bases and J 3 bases; bases outside gene matches: 7. The germline CDR1 and CDR2 sequences are SGHRS and YFSETQ. These data come from a study of cytomegalovirus exposure and HLA in healthy donors. About the research overall: Early release data held around 82 million unique TCRs from HLA-typed donors.

Both 60 Vbeta primers and 13 Jbeta primers went into the PCR. Generated by immunoSEQ multiplex PCR, the TCRdb table keeps only in-frame clones and is missing some. The profile shows 95,000 to 150,000 clones, over 70% of them singletons. This TCR derives from a man aged 18 to 29 in good health and CMV-seropositive. Sequencing input: PBMCs. The gene calls are TRBV5-1 and TRBJ2-3; 7 bases agree with TRBD2. The CDR3 coding sequence is TGCGCCAGCAGCTTGGGTTGGGGGGGACCAACAGATACGCAGTATTTT. Translating it yields CASSLGWGGPTDTQYF.